The source of this TCR beta chain is a study of early T cells in non-severe SARS-CoV-2 infection. Study information: With bulk RNA from unsorted whole blood as input, sequencing yielded unpaired chains.

There are many counts of this clonotype. Its antigen remains unknown. Individual cDNA molecules were tagged with unique molecular identifiers. MiXCR, applied by TCRdb to the 5' RACE reads, yields one record per CDR3 protein. This sample yields some 30,000 distinct CDR3 sequences, of which roughly 5% are seen a single time; over 2.5% belongs to the top ten. Study findings and constraints: Matching against VDJdb likely underestimated virus-specific expansions, favoring anti-spike CD8.

This TCR came from an adult who was a healthcare worker with PCR-confirmed SARS-CoV-2 infection or an uninfected control (not recorded which). The material sequenced was whole blood.

CDR3 region: CATTSFSYNEQFF. The CDR3 DNA is TGTGCCACCACTAGCTTCTCGTACAATGAGCAGTTCTTC. The chain employs TRBV24-1 and TRBJ2-1, with D perhaps TRBD2 (5 bases). Deletions cut 8 bases from V and 4 bases from J, with 11 bases between. The length of the CDR3 is 13 residues. Per the germline V gene, CDR1 is KGHDR and CDR2 is SFDVKD.